This T cell receptor (beta chain) emerged from a study of T cell responses to AZD1222 COVID-19 vaccine. Points from the study as a whole: The study sampled repertoires only after the peak T cell response. Only five or six individuals given AZD1222 were seropositive at baseline. The donors showed a predominance of white British ancestry and of females, with possible underestimation of clonal diversity.

Comment on this clone: Antigen unknown.

This CDR3 is 14 amino acids long. Trimming removed 6 bases from V and 1 base from J, with 12 bases in between. Per the germline V gene, CDR1 is LGHNT and CDR2 is FRNRAP. TCRdb's copy holds only in-frame clones and misses some; the assay was immunoSEQ multiplex PCR. This sample has 120,000 or so clones, with 84% found just once. The chain carries TRBV12-5 and TRBJ1-1; no reliable D call. The sequences come from peripheral blood, collected 28 days after the second AZD1222 dose. The source of this sequence is an adult who received the AZD1222 COVID-19 vaccine. CDR3 DNA: TGTGCTAGTGGGAAGGGAGACTGGAACACTGAAGCTTTCTTT. Translation gives CASGKGDWNTEAFF.